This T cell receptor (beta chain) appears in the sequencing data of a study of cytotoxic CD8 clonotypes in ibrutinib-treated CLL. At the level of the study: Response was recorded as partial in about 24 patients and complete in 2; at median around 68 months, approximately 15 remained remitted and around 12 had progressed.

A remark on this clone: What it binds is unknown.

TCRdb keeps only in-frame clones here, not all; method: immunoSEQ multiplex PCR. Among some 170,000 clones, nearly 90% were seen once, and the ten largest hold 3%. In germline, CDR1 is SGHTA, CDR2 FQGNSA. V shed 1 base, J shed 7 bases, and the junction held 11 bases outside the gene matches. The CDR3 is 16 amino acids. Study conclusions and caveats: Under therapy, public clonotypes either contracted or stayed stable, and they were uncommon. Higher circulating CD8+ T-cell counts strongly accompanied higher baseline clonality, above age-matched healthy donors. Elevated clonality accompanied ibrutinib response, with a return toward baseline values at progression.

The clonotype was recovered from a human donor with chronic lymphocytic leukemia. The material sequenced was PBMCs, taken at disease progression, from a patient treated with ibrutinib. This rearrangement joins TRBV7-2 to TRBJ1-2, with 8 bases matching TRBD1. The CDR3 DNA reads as TGTGCCAGCAGCTTAGGCTCGCCAGGGGGCGGCGGTGGCTACACCTTC. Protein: CASSLGSPGGGGGYTF.